This T cell receptor (beta chain) was captured by sequencing in a study of human versus mouse CDR3 diversity and MHC coevolution. CDR3 length: 13 amino acids. V dropped 2 bases and J dropped 1 base, with 8 bases sitting between them. Germline V CDR1 and CDR2: GTSNPN, SVGIG (reference sequence). Libraries were prepared by immunoSEQ multiplex PCR; TCRdb keeps only in-frame clonotypes and omits some of them. The table has roughly 80,000 clones, about 93% seen once. Concerning this clone itself: Antigen specificity is unknown.

General observations from the study: By iCHAO1, human TCR beta clonotypes numbered some 1.5 million, the most. Among all groups, most of the three human donors showed least clonal inequality.

Naive CD4 T cells, CD45RO-negative and CD62L-positive, were flow-sorted from PBMCs. The sample comprised naive CD4+ T cells from blood. The sample's subset: CD45RO-negative CD62L-positive naive CD4 T cells. The J gene is TRBJ1-1, the V gene TRBV30; TRBD1 is a possible D gene (6 bases). This receptor was identified in a person between 25 and 70 years old in good health. The CDR3 loop reads CAWSRQENTEAFF. In DNA, the CDR3 is TGTGCCTGGAGTAGACAGGAGAACACTGAAGCTTTCTTT.